Below are 20 T cell receptor beta chains sequenced from a single sample in a study of neurological immune-mediated disorders. TCRdb reprocessed the 5' RACE reads with MiXCR, giving one entry per CDR3 protein. The repertoire holds approximately 90,000 distinct CDR3 sequences, with roughly 4% as singletons. Sequencing used PBMCs. The receptors stem from a woman under 30 with multiple sclerosis.

This clonotype was detected many times. This chain connects TRBV10-3 to TRBJ1-1; 11 bases match TRBD1. The CDR3 has 13 amino acids. Germline V gene sequence: CDR1 ENHRY, CDR2 SYGVKD. V was pared by 8 bases and J by 1 base, with 0 bases of the junction left unmatched. CDR3 sequence: CAIGQGANTEAFF. CDR3 bases: TGTGCCATCGGACAGGGGGCGAACACTGAAGCTTTCTTT.

This clonotype was recorded many times. The gene calls are TRBV7-6 and TRBJ2-1; TRBD2 aligns across 7 bases. Trimming removed 3 bases from V and 2 bases from J; junction bases left unmatched: 4. CDR1 SGHVS and CDR2 FNYEAQ come from the germline V gene. The CDR3 loop spans 15 amino acids. DNA for the CDR3: TGTGCCAGCAGCTTCCCGGGAGGAGCCTACAATGAGCAGTTCTTC. This codes for CASSFPGGAYNEQFF.

This clonotype showed up just once. This chain connects TRBV5-4 to TRBJ2-7; D unclear. This CDR3 is built from 13 residues. Per germline, CDR1 SGHNT and CDR2 YYREEE (reference sequence). V lost 0 bases and J 3 bases, leaving 7 bases between the germline ends. The CDR3, as DNA: TGTGCCAGCAGCTTGGAGGTGGACTACGAGCAGTACTTC. Its protein product is CASSLEVDYEQYF.

This clonotype was counted at least ten times. The chain is built from TRBV20-1 and TRBJ1-2; D remains unclear. V shed 0 bases and J shed 0 bases, with 8 bases lying between them. There are 14 residues in the CDR3. The germline V gene has CDR1 DFQATT and CDR2 SNEGSKA (reference sequence). CDR3 sequence (DNA): TGCAGTGCTAGAGATGAGGGAGCTAACTATGGCTACACCTTC. It encodes CSARDEGANYGYTF.

This clonotype has at least ten counts. The chain is built from TRBV6-5 and TRBJ2-1, with D possibly matching TRBD2 (6 bases). This CDR3 region has 15 residues. V was clipped by 2 bases and J by 1 base, with 9 bases between them. Germline assignment: CDR1 MNHEY and CDR2 SVGAGI. The CDR3 sequence: CASSYTSRSYNEQFF. For the CDR3, the DNA is TGTGCCAGCAGTTACACTAGCCGGTCCTACAATGAGCAGTTCTTC.

In this sample, this clonotype turned up many times. CDR3 nucleotide sequence: TGTGCCAGCTGCAGGAACGTTGGCGGATTGGAGCCCCAGCATTTT. Protein: CASCRNVGGLEPQHF. The chain carries TRBV5-5 and TRBJ1-5; D remains ambiguous. V lost 7 bases, J lost 8 bases, and 22 bases lay in between. Germline CDR1 SGHKS, CDR2 YYEKEE (reference sequence). This CDR3 has 15 amino acids.

This clonotype was detected many times. This chain connects TRBV5-1 to TRBJ2-3; 7 bases map to TRBD2. Per the germline V gene, CDR1 is SGHRS and CDR2 is YFSETQ. The trim removed 4 bases at V and 3 bases at J, leaving 5 bases unmatched. The CDR3 runs to 14 residues. CDR3: CASSPGLGTDTQYF. CDR3 sequence (DNA): TGCGCCAGCAGCCCCGGACTAGGAACAGATACGCAGTATTTT.

This clonotype was seen at least ten times. The rearrangement uses TRBV9 and TRBJ2-2; D is unclear. V was trimmed by 4 bases and J by 4 bases, leaving 14 bases between them. The length of the CDR3 is 15 residues. CDR1 is SGDLS, CDR2 YYNGEE, per germline. For the CDR3, the DNA is TGTGCCAGCAGCTCCCGGACCAAAATCACCGGGGAGCTGTTTTTT. Residues: CASSSRTKITGELFF.

This clonotype was observed many times. The rearrangement uses TRBV3-1 and TRBJ2-7; 13 bases fit TRBD2. Germline CDR1 and CDR2: LGHDT and YNNKEL (reference sequence). The CDR3 is 17 amino acids. Trimming at V came to 3 bases and at J to 2 bases, leaving 7 bases not matched to a gene. The CDR3 coding sequence is TGTGCCAGCAGCCACCCCTGGGGACTAGCGGGAACCTACGAGCAGTACTTC. It translates to CASSHPWGLAGTYEQYF.

At least ten counts were recorded for this clonotype. This chain joins TRBV20-1 and TRBJ1-5, with TRBD1 matching 7 bases. The V segment lost 3 bases and the J segment 4 bases; nucleotides outside the gene matches: 6. The CDR3 has 14 residues. CDR1 DFQATT and CDR2 SNEGSKA come from the germline V gene (reference sequence). The CDR3 nucleotides read TGCAGTGCTAGTTGGGGACAGTTTAATCAGCCCCAGCATTTT. This codes for CSASWGQFNQPQHF.

With respect to this clonotype: A much more abundant neighbour one base away suggests this may be a read error. V usage is TRBV6-4 and J usage is TRBJ2-1; no reliable D call. Looked up from germline, CDR1 is MRHNA and CDR2 is SNTAGT. The CDR3 has 14 amino acids. V gave up 8 bases and J gave up 1 base, with 12 bases separating them. The CDR3 coding sequence is TGTGCCAGCGCCCCGGAGCAGTCCTACAATGAGCAGTTCTTC. Its translation: CASAPEQSYNEQFF.

This clonotype has ten or more counts. V gene TRBV3-1 combines with J gene TRBJ2-5; D might be TRBD2 (5 bases). V lost 4 bases to trimming and J lost 6 bases, with 15 bases between them. Looked up from germline, CDR1 is LGHDT and CDR2 is YNNKEL (reference sequence). The CDR3 is 14 residues long. CDR3 protein: CASSRNRDSKTQYF. DNA of the CDR3: TGTGCCAGCAGCCGAAACCGGGATTCGAAGACCCAGTACTTC.

For this clonotype: This may come from a read error, since a much larger clone is one base off. The chain links TRBV18 to TRBJ2-7; D uncertain. CDR1 is KGHSH and CDR2 is LQKENI in the germline V gene. V was clipped by 4 bases and J by 1 base, with 11 bases between them. The CDR3 is 14 residues long. For the CDR3, the DNA is TGTGCCAGCTCACAATCTCAGTTTTCCTACGAGCAGTACTTC. Translated: CASSQSQFSYEQYF.

This clonotype was recorded at least ten times. The chain links TRBV7-2 to TRBJ1-2, with D unclear. Germline lookup yields CDR1 SGHTA and CDR2 FQGNSA. The V and J ends lost 8 bases and 0 bases respectively, with 10 bases between them. This CDR3 spans 13 amino acids. CDR3 DNA sequence: TGTGCCAGCGCTACTCGAGCTAACTATGGCTACACCTTC. Amino acids: CASATRANYGYTF.

The chain recombines TRBV6-5 with TRBJ2-1; 9 nucleotides match TRBD2. There are 19 residues in the CDR3. The germline V gene encodes CDR1 MNHEY and CDR2 SVGAGI. V trimming: 0 bases; J trimming: 0 bases; junction bases outside the gene matches: 9. CDR3: CASSYSALAGWTSYNEQFF. The CDR3 bases are TGTGCCAGCAGTTACTCGGCCCTAGCGGGATGGACCTCCTACAATGAGCAGTTCTTC.

The sample holds a few counts of this clonotype. V and J are TRBV2 and TRBJ2-7, with TRBD1 matching over 9 bases. Losses at the gene ends were 6 bases for V and 6 bases for J; bases not matched to a gene: 6. Germline-derived CDR1 and CDR2 are SNHLY and FYNNEI. The CDR3 covers 13 residues. This CDR3 reads CASRGDRVGEQYF. As DNA, the CDR3 is TGTGCCAGCAGAGGGGACAGGGTAGGCGAGCAGTACTTC.

The chain joins TRBV20-1 to TRBJ2-1, with 13 bases that match TRBD2. From germline, CDR1 is DFQATT and CDR2 SNEGSKA (reference sequence). V lost 7 bases and J lost 8; bases outside the gene matches: 8. This CDR3 has 14 amino acids. The CDR3 sequence is CSVTSGRAGDEQFF. CDR3 coding DNA: TGCAGTGTTACTAGCGGGAGGGCCGGGGATGAGCAGTTCTTC.

This clonotype showed up many times. V gene TRBV5-1 combines with J gene TRBJ2-2; maybe TRBD2 (6 bases). V dropped 4 bases and J dropped 8 bases, with 12 bases sitting between them. Germline V gene sequence: CDR1 SGHRS, CDR2 YFSETQ. The CDR3 sequence is 13 residues long. In DNA form, the CDR3 reads TGCGCCAGCAGCCGGGACTCGTCGGGGGAGCTGTTTTTT. This encodes CASSRDSSGELFF. Drawing the rest from reference TRBV5-1 and TRBJ2-2, the complete variable domain is KAGVTQTPRYLIKTRGQQVTLSCSPISGHRSVSWYQQTPGQGLQFLFEYFSETQRNKGNFPGRFSGRQFSNSRSEMNVSTLELGDSALYLCASSRDSSGELFFGEGSRLTVL.

The sample holds a few counts of this clonotype. The chain uses TRBV21-1 and TRBJ1-1; the listed D gene, TRBD1, was not tested against the DNA. TRBV21-1 is noted as a pseudogene. This CDR3 spans 15 amino acids. DNA of the CDR3: TGTGCCAGCAGCAACCGGGACAGGGGGAACACTGAAGCTTTCTTT. Translation: CASSNRDRGNTEAFF.

This clonotype was seen ten or more times. This chain uses TRBV20-1 with TRBJ2-5; D uncertain. There are 14 residues in the CDR3. V lost 0 bases and J lost 5, with 13 bases in between. Germline loops: CDR1 DFQATT, CDR2 SNEGSKA (reference sequence). In DNA, the CDR3 is TGCAGTGCTAGAGATGAAGGCAGAACGGAGACCCAGTACTTC. Amino acids: CSARDEGRTETQYF.